The rows below give T cell receptor beta chains drawn from one sample of a study of immune evolution from preneoplasia to lung adenocarcinoma. Profiling relied on immunoSEQ multiplex PCR, and the TCRdb table lists in-frame clones only, not all of them. The sample lists fewer than 10,000 clones; 75% to 80% were seen once. The sample taken for sequencing was FFPE lung adenocarcinoma in situ tissue. All receptors come from a person at least 80 years old with lung adenocarcinoma. CDR3s include the opening cysteine and the closing phenylalanine or tryptophan. Fields, in order: CDR3 DNA, CDR3 protein, clone size, J gene, D gene, V gene, CDR3 length. A D gene is named only where the DNA matches it firmly. Clone size appears in some rows only: once, few, many, or a class for an expanded clone.

TGTGCCAGCATTACAGGAAACACTGAAGCTTTCTTT	CASITGNTEAFF	NA	TRBJ1-1	NA	TRBV28	12
TGTGCCAGCAGCTTGGCGACGGGGGGCGAACTCAATGAGCAGTTCTTC	CASSLATGGELNEQFF	few	TRBJ2-1	NA	TRBV5-8	16
TGCGCCAGCAGCCCAACGGGACAAAATAATTCACCCCTCCACTTT	CASSPTGQNNSPLHF	NA	TRBJ1-6	NA	TRBV4-3	15
TGCGCCAGCAGCCATAGCCGGGACAGAGAAGACGAGCAGTACTTC	CASSHSRDREDEQYF	NA	TRBJ2-7	TRBD1	TRBV4-1	15
TGTGCCAGCAGTGAAGCGGGACAGGGGTTGGGGACCCAGTACTTC	CASSEAGQGLGTQYF	NA	TRBJ2-5	TRBD1	TRBV2	15
TGCGCCAGCAGCCCCTCCCCTGACTTGGGTCGGGAGCAGTACTTC	CASSPSPDLGREQYF	NA	TRBJ2-7	NA	TRBV4-1	15
TGTGCCAGCAGTGAAGCCGGGCAGGGGGGAGAGACCCAGTACTTC	CASSEAGQGGETQYF	once	TRBJ2-5	NA	TRBV25-1	15
TGTGCCAGTAGCAAGGTGGAGCTTAGCAATCAGCCCCAGCATTTT	CASSKVELSNQPQHF	NA	TRBJ1-5	NA	TRBV19	15
TGTGCCAGCAGCTTAGTGTCAGGGCGAGACTACACCTTC	CASSLVSGRDYTF	NA	TRBJ1-2	NA	TRBV7-2	13
TGTGCCATCAGTGAGTCGGGGGACAGCAATCAGCCCCAGCATTTT	CAISESGDSNQPQHF	NA	TRBJ1-5	NA	TRBV10-3	15
TGTGCCAGCAGCTTGGGGTCCTTTCGCCCATATGGCTACACCTTC	CASSLGSFRPYGYTF	NA	TRBJ1-2	NA	TRBV5-6	15